This TCR beta chain derives from a study of T-cell memory formation after mild COVID-19 (dated by TCRdb to the early 2020s). Study-level background: TCR sequence clusters from the two donors were largely donor specific. Longitudinal TCRalpha and TCRbeta repertoire sequencing tracked T-cell clones expanding and contracting after mild COVID-19 in a couple of donors. Two young, previously healthy adult volunteers made up the cohort, one male and one female.

On the study overall, not on this receptor specifically: Contracting CD4+ clones were found mainly in CM and EM memory subsets, while CD8+ clones were enriched in EMRA. From day 15 to 85, contracting clones showed balanced CD4/CD8 phenotypes, whereas a second wave of clones that expanded from day 15 to 37 leaned towards CD4+. The detection of some responding clones in pre-infection memory suggests that pre-existing cross-reactive memory T cells joined the SARS-CoV-2 response. Only a couple of mild cases were covered by the study, and larger cohorts that include severe cases with pre-infection samples were considered necessary. The second-wave clones that peaked on day 37 were not confirmed to be SARS-CoV-2 specific.

The instrument was an Illumina NovaSeq 6000. TCRalpha and TCRbeta cDNA libraries were constructed by 5'RACE with constant-segment primers, with sample barcodes and unique molecular identifiers being introduced. RNA was extracted from every sample with Trizol reagent. Library amplification was performed in two PCR steps, and a second sample barcode and Illumina TruSeq adapters were introduced in the second step. Libraries were sequenced on an Illumina NovaSeq with 2 x 150 bp paired-end reads. In the source study's methods: The reads were demultiplexed and collapsed into UMI-guided consensus sequences using migec v1.2.7. Using mixcr v2.1.11, UMI consensuses were aligned to TRA and TRB V and J templates and then assembled into clonotypes. Expanded or contracted clonotypes were those called significant by both edgeR and NoisET, with noise models trained on biological replicates. For edgeR calls, the cutoffs were a false discovery rate-adjusted p below 0.01 and a log2 fold-change threshold of 1. PCA with hierarchical clustering of max-normalized trajectories of the 1000 most abundant clonotypes was used as exploratory dynamics analysis. Separately sequenced CD4+ and CD8+ repertoires were used to assign the CD4 or CD8 phenotype of responding clones. The raw public data were reprocessed by TCRdb itself: fastp quality trimming at Q25, MiXCR clonotype calling, in-frame beta chains only. Entries that share a CDR3 protein sequence are merged under the most common genes and DNA. The V and J calls shown here were made by TCRdb, not taken from the authors' results. This sample holds 500,000 to 600,000 distinct CDR3 sequences; more than 15% were observed only once. Around 13% of the sample belongs to the ten largest clones.

The CDR3 goes from the cysteine to the phenylalanine over 13 residues. Just the 39-base CDR3 DNA is kept, in frame starting at base 1. Reading the germline V gene gives CDR1 SGHVS and CDR2 FNYEAQ. The germline ends are 15 bases apart after V is trimmed by 9 bases and J by 5 bases. Regarding this clonotype: Which antigen it targets is not known. No per-base quality is available; no much larger clone lies one base away.

Ficoll-Paque density gradient centrifugation was used to isolate PBMCs. The material sequenced was PBMCs or a T cell subset sorted from them (not recorded which). The rearrangement combines TRBV7-6 with TRBJ2-3, and possibly TRBD1, on 6 matching bases. This TCR derives from an adult woman who had mild COVID-19 (a few samples of this study predate the infection). The sample titles of this study are shuffled in the database, so cell type and time point are left out; the donor was told from shared clones. The nucleotide sequence reads as follows: TGTGCCAGTGCGGACAGCCGGGTAGATACGCAGTATTTT. Its protein reads: CASADSRVDTQYF.